This T cell receptor beta chain was sequenced for a study of OX40 agonist ivuxolimab in advanced cancers. The overall study: An agonistic human IgG2 monoclonal antibody against OX40 (CD134) was given. All patients had ivuxolimab intravenously every 2 weeks at 0.01 to 10 mg/kg.

Per the germline V gene, CDR1 is MRHNA and CDR2 is SNTAGT. The CDR3 spans 13 residues. Trimming removed 6 bases at V and 8 bases at J, with 16 bases between. Repertoires were generated with immunoSEQ multiplex PCR, while TCRdb's copy carries only in-frame clones and drops some. The sample carries around 10,000 clones, 77% recorded once. General study findings and limits: CD4+ and CD8+ T cells in blood underwent clonal expansion by week 6 at 0.1 to 3.0 mg/kg.

About this clone itself: Its target is not known.

The sequencing here drew on CD4+ or CD8+ T cells sorted from blood, taken in a trial of the OX40 agonist ivuxolimab. The rearrangement links TRBV6-4 to TRBJ1-2; D unresolved. This clonotype was sampled from an adult with an advanced solid tumor such as melanoma, head and neck, liver or kidney cancer. This chain's CDR3 is CASRDTKLRGYTF. The CDR3 nucleotides are TGTGCCAGCAGGGATACTAAATTGCGGGGCTACACCTTC.